Below, 15 T cell receptor beta chains from the same sample are listed, as sequenced in a study of shared clonotypes between healthy human individuals (dated by TCRdb to between 2020 and 2021). Libraries were made using the immunoSEQ multiplex PCR assay. Drawn from immuneACCESS, this table holds only the in-frame rearrangements with V and J called that TCRdb kept. Clones are partly lost; checked studies trace under half to an unresolved V gene and leave the rest unexplained. In all, the sample holds around 1.9 million clones, and around 93% of those were seen once. Under 2% of the sample is held by the ten biggest clonotypes. CD8 naive samples were CD45RO-negative cells positively selected for CCR7, giving a CD45RA+CCR7+ population that excluded TemRA cells. The material sequenced was naive CD8+ T cells from PBMCs. The intended sense of this specimen's cell subset or site label: CD45RA+CCR7+. Receptor source: a man aged 18 to 35 in good health. Some clones in this sample may be carry-over from other donors' samples.

The chain links TRBV9 to TRBJ1-1; 7 nucleotides align to TRBD1. The germline gives CDR1 SGDLS, CDR2 YYNGEE. V lost 0 bases, J lost 4 bases, and 15 bases stayed unmatched. This CDR3 is built from 18 residues. CDR3 region: CASSVVEVPGGEVTEAFF. CDR3 coding DNA: TGTGCCAGCAGCGTAGTAGAGGTTCCAGGGGGGGAGGTCACTGAAGCTTTCTTT.

The chain has TRBV7-9 and TRBJ2-5; no clear D gene. This CDR3 is built from 15 residues. The ends were cut back, 1 base at V and 5 bases at J, with 14 bases in the middle. Germline assignment: CDR1 SEHNR and CDR2 FQNEAQ (reference sequence). CDR3 nucleotide sequence: TGTGCCAGCAGCTTAGGAGTCGCCCTTTCCGAGACCCAGTACTTC. Translating it yields CASSLGVALSETQYF.

The chain is built from TRBV7-6 and TRBJ2-2, with D possibly being TRBD2 (6 bases). Trimming removed 3 bases from V and 2 bases from J, with 10 bases in between. CDR3 length equals 15 residues. Germline lookup yields CDR1 SGHVS and CDR2 FNYEAQ. The CDR3 loop is CASSLGGPNTGELFF. The DNA of the CDR3 is TGTGCCAGCAGCTTGGGGGGACCAAACACCGGGGAGCTGTTTTTT.

This sequence joins TRBV12-5 and TRBJ2-5, with 12 nucleotides matching TRBD2. The germline gives CDR1 LGHNT, CDR2 FRNRAP. This CDR3 contains 15 residues. V lost 1 base, J lost 5 bases, and 2 bases stayed unmatched. CDR3 amino acids: CASGLGLAGVETQYF. In nucleotides, the CDR3 is TGTGCTAGTGGTTTGGGACTAGCGGGAGTCGAGACCCAGTACTTC.

The V call is TRBV2, the J call TRBJ1-3; D gene uncertain. The length of the CDR3 is 17 residues. Germline V lookup: CDR1 SNHLY, CDR2 FYNNEI. The ends were cut back, 6 bases at V and 1 base at J, with 19 bases in the middle. DNA for the CDR3: TGTGCCAGCAGCGACGTGGGAGGAGGCCTTTCTGGAAACACCATATATTTT. This gives the protein CASSDVGGGLSGNTIYF.

The rearrangement links TRBV6-5 to TRBJ2-7, with 12 bases identical to TRBD2. The length of the CDR3 is 15 residues. Germline V gives CDR1 MNHEY, CDR2 SVGAGI. V trimming: 4 bases; J trimming: 1 base; junction bases outside the gene matches: 2. The DNA of the CDR3 is TGTGCCAGCAGTTTACTAGCGGGAGGTTCCTACGAGCAGTACTTC. This sequence encodes CASSLLAGGSYEQYF.

Of note for this clone: The same CDR3 is also encoded by other DNA sequences in this sample. The chain carries TRBV11-2 and TRBJ2-1; D gene unclear. The CDR3 is 13 residues long. Germline V CDR1 and CDR2: SGHAT, FQNNGV. Trimming cost V 1 base and J 4 bases, with 5 bases left between them. This chain's CDR3 is CASSLALYNEQFF. The CDR3 region has the DNA TGTGCCAGCAGCTTAGCCCTTTACAATGAGCAGTTCTTC.

This chain uses TRBV6-6 with TRBJ2-7, with 8 bases fitting TRBD2. The CDR3 covers 14 residues. Germline trimming cut 5 bases from V and 6 bases from J; bases unmatched to any gene: 9. Germline V gene lookup returns CDR1 MNHNY and CDR2 SVGAGI (reference sequence). CDR3 bases: TGTGCCAGCAGTCGTTCCGGGAGGGATGGCGAGCAGTACTTC. Translation gives CASSRSGRDGEQYF.

CDR3 bases: TGTGCCAGCAGCTTGGCCGGGGACAGGCCCTGGAGCACCATATATTTT. Encoded protein: CASSLAGDRPWSTIYF. The V and J genes are TRBV5-8 and TRBJ1-3, with TRBD1 identical over 8 bases. The CDR3 is made up of 16 amino acids. Trimming removed 0 bases from V and 9 bases from J; junction bases left unmatched: 11. The germline V gene has CDR1 SGHTS and CDR2 YDEGEE. The whole variable domain, filled in from reference TRBV5-8 and TRBJ1-3, reads EAGVTQSPTHLIKTRGQQATLRCSPISGHTSVYWYQQALGLGLQFLLWYDEGEERNRGNFPPRFSGRQFPNYSSELNVNALELEDSALYLCASSLAGDRPWSTIYFGEGSWLTVV.

This chain uses TRBV7-9 with TRBJ2-5; 8 nucleotides agree with TRBD2. CDR1 is SEHNR, CDR2 FQNEAQ, per germline (reference sequence). V trimming: 3 bases; J trimming: 3 bases; junction bases outside the gene matches: 6. There are 15 residues in the CDR3. CDR3 sequence reads: CASSFLSGGKETQYF. Here the CDR3 DNA reads TGTGCCAGCAGCTTCCTCTCGGGAGGGAAAGAGACCCAGTACTTC.

J is TRBJ2-1 and V is TRBV28; TRBD1 matches 8 bases. Unmatched junction bases numbered 17, after V lost 3 bases and J lost 7 bases. Germline CDR1 is MDHEN and CDR2 is SYDVKM. The CDR3 is made up of 18 amino acids. The CDR3 nucleotides are TGTGCCAGCAGTTTTTCGGGTATAGGACAGGGAGGTTTTAATGAGCAGTTCTTC. This encodes CASSFSGIGQGGFNEQFF.

V gene TRBV28 combines with J gene TRBJ1-5; D is ambiguous. Germline V lookup: CDR1 MDHEN, CDR2 SYDVKM. There are 15 residues in the CDR3. Trimming removed 5 bases from V and 7 bases from J, with 18 bases in between. The CDR3 sequence: CASSGAEFRRQPQHF. For the CDR3, the DNA is TGTGCCAGCAGTGGCGCCGAGTTTCGAAGACAGCCCCAGCATTTT.

The V call is TRBV4-1, the J call TRBJ2-6; TRBD2 matches at 8 bases. This CDR3 comprises 19 residues. J lost 1 base, V lost 1 base, and 9 bases had no gene match. CDR1 is MGHRA and CDR2 is YSYEKL in the germline V gene. The CDR3 DNA is TGCGCCAGCAGCCAAGGTTTCCGGGGGGGACTTTCTGGGGCCAACGTCCTGACTTTC. It yields the protein CASSQGFRGGLSGANVLTF.

The rearrangement joins TRBV15 to TRBJ2-5; 9 bases are a match to TRBD2. Germline CDR1 and CDR2: LNHNV and YYDKDF (reference sequence). Trimming cost V 6 bases and J 5 bases; bases outside gene matches: 7. This CDR3 has 14 amino acids. In DNA form, the CDR3 reads TGTGCCACCAGTTCCCGGACTAGCGCTGAGACCCAGTACTTC. As protein: CATSSRTSAETQYF.

The chain uses TRBV4-3 and TRBJ2-3; tentatively, D is TRBD2 (6 bases). The CDR3 loop spans 16 amino acids. The germline gives CDR1 LGHNA, CDR2 YSLEER. The ends were cut back, 0 bases at V and 0 bases at J, with 10 bases in the middle. The CDR3 here is CASSQDHAGSTDTQYF. The DNA for the CDR3 is TGCGCCAGCAGCCAAGATCATGCGGGGAGCACAGATACGCAGTATTTT.